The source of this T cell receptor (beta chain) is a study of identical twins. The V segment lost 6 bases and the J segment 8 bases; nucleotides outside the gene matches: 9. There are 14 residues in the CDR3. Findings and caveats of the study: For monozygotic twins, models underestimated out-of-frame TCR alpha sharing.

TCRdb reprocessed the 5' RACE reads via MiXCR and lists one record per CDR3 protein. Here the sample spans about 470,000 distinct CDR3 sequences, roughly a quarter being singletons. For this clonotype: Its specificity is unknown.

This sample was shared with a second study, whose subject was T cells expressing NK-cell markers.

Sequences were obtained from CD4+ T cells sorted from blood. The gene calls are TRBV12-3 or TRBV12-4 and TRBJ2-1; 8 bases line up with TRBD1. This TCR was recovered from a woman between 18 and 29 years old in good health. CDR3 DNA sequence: TGTGCCAGCAGACGGGACACACAGGGGGATGAGCAGTTCTTC. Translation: CASRRDTQGDEQFF.